This T cell receptor (beta chain) was obtained from a study of blood T cell repertoires in COVID-19. Overall study context: COVID-19 samples, acute and convalescent, were from the United States, Italy and Spain. Sample material is recorded as cDNA or gDNA derived from T cells, B-cell-depleted T cells, or PBMCs.

Source study methods: The authors estimated nucleated cell counts from reference gene primer amplification. Clones were read by immunoSEQ multiplex PCR, and TCRdb kept only the in-frame ones, dropping some. That table gives V, J and clone size, and the DNA gave D and trimming. The profile shows approximately 190,000 clones, around 90% of them singletons. The sequence derives from a man between 35 and 55 years old with active or convalescent COVID-19. The specimen was peripheral blood.

The chain's CDR3 is CASSLGYRGRYGYTF. CDR3 in DNA: TGTGCCAGCAGCTTAGGCTACAGGGGGAGGTATGGCTACACCTTC. The rearrangement links TRBV11-2 to TRBJ1-2, with 8 bases aligning to TRBD1. The length of the CDR3 is 15 residues. Germline values: CDR1 SGHAT, CDR2 FQNNGV. Germline trimming cut 1 base from V and 5 bases from J; bases unmatched to any gene: 6. The full variable domain, rest sourced from reference TRBV11-2 and TRBJ1-2, is EAGVAQSPRYKIIEKRQSVAFWCNPISGHATLYWYQQILGQGPKLLIQFQNNGVVDDSQLPKDRFSAERLKGVDSTLKIQPAKLEDSAVYLCASSLGYRGRYGYTFGSGTRLTVV.